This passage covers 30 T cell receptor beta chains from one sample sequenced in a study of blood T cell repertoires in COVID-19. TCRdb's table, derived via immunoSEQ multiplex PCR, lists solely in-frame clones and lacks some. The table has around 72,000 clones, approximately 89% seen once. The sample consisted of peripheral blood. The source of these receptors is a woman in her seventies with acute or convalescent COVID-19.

CDR3 protein: CASSLGLAGSGEQFF. CDR3 DNA sequence: TGTGCCAGCAGCTTGGGACTAGCGGGATCGGGTGAGCAGTTCTTC. This rearrangement joins TRBV5-4 to TRBJ2-1, with 11 bases aligning to TRBD2. CDR1 and CDR2 from the germline V gene are SGHNT and YYREEE (reference sequence). V was pared by 0 bases and J by 9 bases, with 5 bases of the junction left unmatched. The CDR3 runs to 15 residues.

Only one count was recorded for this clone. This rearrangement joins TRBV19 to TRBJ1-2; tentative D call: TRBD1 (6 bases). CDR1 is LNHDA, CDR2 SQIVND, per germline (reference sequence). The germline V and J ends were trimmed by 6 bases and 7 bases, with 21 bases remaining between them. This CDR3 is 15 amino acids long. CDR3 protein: CASSAQGFGLIGYTF. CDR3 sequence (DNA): TGTGCCAGTAGCGCGCAGGGGTTCGGATTGATTGGCTACACCTTC.

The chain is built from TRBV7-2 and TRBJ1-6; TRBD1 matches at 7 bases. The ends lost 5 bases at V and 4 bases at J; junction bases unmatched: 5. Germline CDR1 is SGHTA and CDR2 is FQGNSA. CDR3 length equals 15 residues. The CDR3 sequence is CASSIGTAYNSPLHF. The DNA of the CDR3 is TGTGCCAGCAGCATTGGGACAGCGTATAATTCACCCCTCCACTTT.

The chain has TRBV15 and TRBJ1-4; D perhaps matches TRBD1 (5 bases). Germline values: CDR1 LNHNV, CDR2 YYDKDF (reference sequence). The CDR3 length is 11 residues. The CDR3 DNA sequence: TGTGCTGCGGGACCCGCAGAAAAACTGTTTTTT. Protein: CAAGPAEKLFF.

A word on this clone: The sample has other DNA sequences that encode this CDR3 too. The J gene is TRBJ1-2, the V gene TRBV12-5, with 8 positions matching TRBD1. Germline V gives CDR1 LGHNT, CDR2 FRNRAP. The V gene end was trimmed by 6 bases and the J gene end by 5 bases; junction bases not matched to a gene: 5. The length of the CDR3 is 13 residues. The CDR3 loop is CASGLGQGYGYTF. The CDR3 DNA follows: TGTGCTAGTGGACTCGGACAGGGATATGGCTACACCTTC.

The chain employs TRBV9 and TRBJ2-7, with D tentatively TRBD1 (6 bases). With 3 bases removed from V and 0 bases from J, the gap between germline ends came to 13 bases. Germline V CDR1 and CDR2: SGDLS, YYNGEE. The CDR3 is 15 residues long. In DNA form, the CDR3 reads TGTGCCAGCAGCGCCGCAGGGGTTAGCTCCTACGAGCAGTACTTC. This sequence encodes CASSAAGVSSYEQYF.

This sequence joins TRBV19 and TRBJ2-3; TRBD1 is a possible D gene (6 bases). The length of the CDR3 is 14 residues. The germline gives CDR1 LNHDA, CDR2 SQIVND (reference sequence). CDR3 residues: CAVLDSYSTDTQYF. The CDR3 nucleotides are TGTGCTGTTCTGGACAGCTATAGCACAGATACGCAGTATTTT.

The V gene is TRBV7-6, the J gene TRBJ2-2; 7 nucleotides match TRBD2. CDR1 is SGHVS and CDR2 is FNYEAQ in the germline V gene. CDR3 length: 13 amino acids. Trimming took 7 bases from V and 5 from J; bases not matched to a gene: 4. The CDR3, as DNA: TGTGCCAGCAACTTCGGGGGGACCGGGGAGCTGTTTTTT. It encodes CASNFGGTGELFF.

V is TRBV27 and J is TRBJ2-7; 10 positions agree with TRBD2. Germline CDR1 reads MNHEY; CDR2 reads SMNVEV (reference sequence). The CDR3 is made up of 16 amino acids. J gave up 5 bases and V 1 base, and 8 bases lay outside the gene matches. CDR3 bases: TGTGCCAGCAGTTTATTGAGTAGCGGGAGGCCCCACGAGCAGTACTTC. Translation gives CASSLLSSGRPHEQYF.

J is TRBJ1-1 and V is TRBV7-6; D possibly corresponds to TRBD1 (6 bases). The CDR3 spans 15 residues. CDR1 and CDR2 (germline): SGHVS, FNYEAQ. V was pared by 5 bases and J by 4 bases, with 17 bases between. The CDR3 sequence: CASSAQAGVVTEAFF. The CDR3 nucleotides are TGTGCCAGCAGCGCCCAGGCAGGGGTGGTCACTGAAGCTTTCTTT.

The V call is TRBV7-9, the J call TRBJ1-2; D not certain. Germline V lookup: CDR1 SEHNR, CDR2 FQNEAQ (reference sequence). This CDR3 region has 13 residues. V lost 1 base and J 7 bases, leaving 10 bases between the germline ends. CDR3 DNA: TGTGCCAGCAGCTTAGGGGAGGGCAGTGGCTACACCTTC. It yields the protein CASSLGEGSGYTF.

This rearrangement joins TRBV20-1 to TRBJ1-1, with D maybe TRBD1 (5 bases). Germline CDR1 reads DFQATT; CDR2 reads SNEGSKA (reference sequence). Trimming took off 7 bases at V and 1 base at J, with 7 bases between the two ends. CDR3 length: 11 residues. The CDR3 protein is CSVTGNTEAFF. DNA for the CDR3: TGCAGTGTTACAGGGAACACTGAAGCTTTCTTT.

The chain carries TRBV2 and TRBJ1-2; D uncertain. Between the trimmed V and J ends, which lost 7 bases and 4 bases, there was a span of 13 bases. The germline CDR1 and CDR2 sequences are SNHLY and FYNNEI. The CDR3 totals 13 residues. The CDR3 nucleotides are TGTGCCAGCACCGTGTCGGGTGTCTATGGCTACACCTTC. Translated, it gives CASTVSGVYGYTF.

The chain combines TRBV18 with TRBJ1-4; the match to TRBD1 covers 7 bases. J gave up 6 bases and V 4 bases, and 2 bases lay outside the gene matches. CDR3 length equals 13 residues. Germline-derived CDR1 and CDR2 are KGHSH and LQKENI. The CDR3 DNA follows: TGTGCCAGCTCACACGGACAGGATGAAAAACTGTTTTTT. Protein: CASSHGQDEKLFF. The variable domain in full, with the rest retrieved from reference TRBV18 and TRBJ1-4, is NAGVMQNPRHLVRRRGQEARLRCSPMKGHSHVYWYRQLPEEGLKFMVYLQKENIIDESGMPKERFSAEFPKEGPSILRIQQVVRGDSAAYFCASSHGQDEKLFFGSGTQLSVL.

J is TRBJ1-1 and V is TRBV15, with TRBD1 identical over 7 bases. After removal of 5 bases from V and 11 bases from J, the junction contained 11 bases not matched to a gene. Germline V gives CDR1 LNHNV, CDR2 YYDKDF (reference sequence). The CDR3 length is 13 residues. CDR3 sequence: CATSGKQGRKAFF. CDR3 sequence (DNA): TGTGCCACCAGCGGAAAACAGGGGCGGAAGGCTTTCTTT. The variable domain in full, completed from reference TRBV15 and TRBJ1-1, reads DAMVIQNPRYQVTQFGKPVTLSCSQTLNHNVMYWYQQKSSQAPKLLFHYYDKDFNNEADTPDNFQSRRPNTSFCFLDIRSPGLGDTAMYLCATSGKQGRKAFFGQGTRLTVV.

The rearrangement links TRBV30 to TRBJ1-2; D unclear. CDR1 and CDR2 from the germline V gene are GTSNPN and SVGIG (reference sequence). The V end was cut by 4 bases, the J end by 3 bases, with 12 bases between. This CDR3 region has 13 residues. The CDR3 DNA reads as TGTGCCTGGACCGGGAGGTCGGACTATGGCTACACCTTC. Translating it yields CAWTGRSDYGYTF.

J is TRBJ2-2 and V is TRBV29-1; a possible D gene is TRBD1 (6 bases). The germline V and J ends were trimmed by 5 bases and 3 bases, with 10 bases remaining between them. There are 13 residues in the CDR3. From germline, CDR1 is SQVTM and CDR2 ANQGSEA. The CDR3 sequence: CSVQGRDTGELFF. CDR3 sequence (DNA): TGCAGCGTTCAGGGGCGGGACACCGGGGAGCTGTTTTTT.

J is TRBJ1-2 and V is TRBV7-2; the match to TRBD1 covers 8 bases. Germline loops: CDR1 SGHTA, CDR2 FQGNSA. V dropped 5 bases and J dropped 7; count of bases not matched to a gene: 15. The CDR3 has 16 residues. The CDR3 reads CASSTFGQGKRSGYTF. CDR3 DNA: TGTGCCAGCAGCACATTTGGACAGGGAAAGAGAAGTGGCTACACCTTC. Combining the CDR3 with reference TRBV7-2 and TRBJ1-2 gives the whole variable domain GAGVSQSPSNKVTEKGKDVELRCDPISGHTALYWYRQSLGQGLEFLIYFQGNSAPDKSGLPSDRFSAERTGGSVSTLTIQRTQQEDSAVYLCASSTFGQGKRSGYTFGSGTRLTVV.

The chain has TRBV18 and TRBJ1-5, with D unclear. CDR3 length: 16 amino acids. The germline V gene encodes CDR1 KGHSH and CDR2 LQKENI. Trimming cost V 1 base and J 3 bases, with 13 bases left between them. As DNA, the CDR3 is TGTGCCAGCTCACCACAATCCCGGGTCTACAATCAGCCCCAGCATTTT. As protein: CASSPQSRVYNQPQHF.

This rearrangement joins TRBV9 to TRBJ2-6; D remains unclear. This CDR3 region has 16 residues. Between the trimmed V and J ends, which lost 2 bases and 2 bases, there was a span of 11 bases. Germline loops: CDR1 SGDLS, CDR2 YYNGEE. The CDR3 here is CASSVRLEAGANVLTF. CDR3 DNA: TGTGCCAGCAGCGTGAGATTAGAGGCTGGGGCCAACGTCCTGACTTTC.

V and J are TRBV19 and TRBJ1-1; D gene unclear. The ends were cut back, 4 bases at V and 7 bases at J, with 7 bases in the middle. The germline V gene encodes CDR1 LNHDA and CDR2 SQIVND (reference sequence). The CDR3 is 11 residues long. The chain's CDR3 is CASSTKHEAFF. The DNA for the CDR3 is TGTGCCAGTAGTACCAAGCATGAAGCTTTCTTT.

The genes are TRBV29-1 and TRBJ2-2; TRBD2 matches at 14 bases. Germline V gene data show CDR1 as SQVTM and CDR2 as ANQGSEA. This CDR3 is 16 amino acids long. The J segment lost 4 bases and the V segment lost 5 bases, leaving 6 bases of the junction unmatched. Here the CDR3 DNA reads TGCAGCGTTCCCGGACTAGCGGGAGGTCGCACCGGGGAGCTGTTTTTT. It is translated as CSVPGLAGGRTGELFF.

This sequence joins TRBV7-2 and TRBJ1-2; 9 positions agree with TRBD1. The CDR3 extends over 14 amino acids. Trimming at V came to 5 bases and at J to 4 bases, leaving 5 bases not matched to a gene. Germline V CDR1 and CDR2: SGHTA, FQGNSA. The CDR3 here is CASSGQGIVYGYTF. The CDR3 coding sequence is TGTGCCAGCAGCGGACAGGGGATTGTCTATGGCTACACCTTC.

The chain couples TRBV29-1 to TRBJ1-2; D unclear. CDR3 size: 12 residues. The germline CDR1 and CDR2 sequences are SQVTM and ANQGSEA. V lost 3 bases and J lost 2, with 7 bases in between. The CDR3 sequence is CSVDAGNYGYTF. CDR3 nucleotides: TGCAGCGTTGATGCAGGAAACTATGGCTACACCTTC.

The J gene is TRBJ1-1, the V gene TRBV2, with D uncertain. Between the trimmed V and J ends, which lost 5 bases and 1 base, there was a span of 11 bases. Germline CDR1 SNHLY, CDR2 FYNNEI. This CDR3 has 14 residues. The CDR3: CASSTQAGNTEAFF. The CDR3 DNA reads TGTGCCAGCAGTACCCAGGCGGGGAACACTGAAGCTTTCTTT.

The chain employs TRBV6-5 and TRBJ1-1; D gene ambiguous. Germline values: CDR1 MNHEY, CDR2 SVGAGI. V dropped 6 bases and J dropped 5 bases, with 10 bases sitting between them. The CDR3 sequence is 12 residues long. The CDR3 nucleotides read TGTGCCAGCAGACAGACGGTGACTGAAGCTTTCTTT. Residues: CASRQTVTEAFF.

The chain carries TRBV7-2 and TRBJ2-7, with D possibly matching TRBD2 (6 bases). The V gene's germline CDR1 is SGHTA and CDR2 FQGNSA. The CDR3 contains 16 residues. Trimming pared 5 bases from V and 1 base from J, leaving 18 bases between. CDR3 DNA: TGTGCCAGCAGCCCCCGGGGGAGCCTAGTTTCCTACGAGCAGTACTTC. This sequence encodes CASSPRGSLVSYEQYF.

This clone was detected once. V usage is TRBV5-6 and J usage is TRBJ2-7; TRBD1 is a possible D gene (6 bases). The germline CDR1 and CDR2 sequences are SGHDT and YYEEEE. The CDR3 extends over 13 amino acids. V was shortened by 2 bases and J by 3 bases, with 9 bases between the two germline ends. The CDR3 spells CASSFNRVYEQYF. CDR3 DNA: TGTGCCAGCAGCTTTAACAGGGTCTACGAGCAGTACTTC. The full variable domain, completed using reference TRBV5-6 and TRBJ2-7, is DAGVTQSPTHLIKTRGQQVTLRCSPKSGHDTVSWYQQALGQGPQFIFQYYEEEERQRGNFPDRFSGHQFPNYSSELNVNALLLGDSALYLCASSFNRVYEQYFGPGTRLTVT.

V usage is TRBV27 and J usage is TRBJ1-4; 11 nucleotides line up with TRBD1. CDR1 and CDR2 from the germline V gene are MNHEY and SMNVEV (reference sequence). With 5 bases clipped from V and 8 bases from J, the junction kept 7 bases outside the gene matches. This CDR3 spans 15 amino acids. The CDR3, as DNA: TGTGCCAGCAGTCCTTGGGACAGGGGGGGAGAAAAACTGTTTTTT. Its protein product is CASSPWDRGGEKLFF. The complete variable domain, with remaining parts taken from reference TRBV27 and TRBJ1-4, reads EAQVTQNPRYLITVTGKKLTVTCSQNMNHEYMSWYRQDPGLGLRQIYYSMNVEVTDKGDVPEGYKVSRKEKRNFPLILESPSPNQTSLYFCASSPWDRGGEKLFFGSGTQLSVL.

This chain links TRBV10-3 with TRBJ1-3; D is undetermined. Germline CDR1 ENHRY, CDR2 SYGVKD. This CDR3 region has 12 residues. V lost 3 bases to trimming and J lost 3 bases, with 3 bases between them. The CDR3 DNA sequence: TGTGCCATCAGTGACAGTGGAAACACCATATATTTT. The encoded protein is CAISDSGNTIYF.